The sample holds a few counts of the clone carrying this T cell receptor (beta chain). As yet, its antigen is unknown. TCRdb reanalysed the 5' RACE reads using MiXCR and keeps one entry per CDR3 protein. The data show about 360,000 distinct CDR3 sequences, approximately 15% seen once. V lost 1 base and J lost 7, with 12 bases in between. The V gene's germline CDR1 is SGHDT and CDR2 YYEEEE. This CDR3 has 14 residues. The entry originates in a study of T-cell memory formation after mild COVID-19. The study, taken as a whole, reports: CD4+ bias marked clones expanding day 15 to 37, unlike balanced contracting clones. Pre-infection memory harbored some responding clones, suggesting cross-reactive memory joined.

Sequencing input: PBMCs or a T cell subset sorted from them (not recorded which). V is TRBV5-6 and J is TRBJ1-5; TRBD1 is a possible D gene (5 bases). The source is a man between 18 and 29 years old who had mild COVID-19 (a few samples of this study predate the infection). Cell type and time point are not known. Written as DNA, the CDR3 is TGTGCCAGCAGCTTGATTGGGGAGGGGCAGCCCCAGCATTTT. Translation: CASSLIGEGQPQHF.